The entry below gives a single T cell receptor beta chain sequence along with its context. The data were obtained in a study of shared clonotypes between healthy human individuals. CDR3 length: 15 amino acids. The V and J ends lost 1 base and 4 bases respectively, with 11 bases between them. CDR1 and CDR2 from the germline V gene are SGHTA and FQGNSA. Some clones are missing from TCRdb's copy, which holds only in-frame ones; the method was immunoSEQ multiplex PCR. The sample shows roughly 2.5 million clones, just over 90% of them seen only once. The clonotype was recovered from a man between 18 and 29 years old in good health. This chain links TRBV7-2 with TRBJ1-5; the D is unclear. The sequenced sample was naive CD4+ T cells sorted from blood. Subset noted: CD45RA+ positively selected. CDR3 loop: CASSLEAAVNQPQHF. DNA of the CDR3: TGTGCCAGCAGCTTAGAGGCGGCAGTAAATCAGCCCCAGCATTTT.